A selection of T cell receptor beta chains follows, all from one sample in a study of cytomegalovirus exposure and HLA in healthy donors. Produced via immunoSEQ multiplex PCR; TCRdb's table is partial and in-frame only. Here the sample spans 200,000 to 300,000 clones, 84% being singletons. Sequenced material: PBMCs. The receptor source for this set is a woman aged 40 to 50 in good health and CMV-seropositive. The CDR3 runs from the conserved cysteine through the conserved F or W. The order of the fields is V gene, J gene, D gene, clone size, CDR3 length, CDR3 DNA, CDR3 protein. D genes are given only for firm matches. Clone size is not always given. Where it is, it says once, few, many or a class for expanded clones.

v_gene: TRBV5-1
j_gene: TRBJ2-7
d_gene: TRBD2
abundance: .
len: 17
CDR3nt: TGCGCCAGCAGCTTGGAGATCCTAGCGGGAGGGCCAGTCGAGCAGTACTTC
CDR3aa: CASSLEILAGGPVEQYF

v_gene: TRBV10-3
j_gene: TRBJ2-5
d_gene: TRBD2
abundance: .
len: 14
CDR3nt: TGTGCCATCAGCGCGGGACTAGAAAGAGAGACCCAGTACTTC
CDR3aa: CAISAGLERETQYF

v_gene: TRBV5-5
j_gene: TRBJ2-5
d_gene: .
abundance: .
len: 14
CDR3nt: TGTGCCAGCATCAGGGGATGGGGGTCGGAGACCCAGTACTTC
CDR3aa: CASIRGWGSETQYF

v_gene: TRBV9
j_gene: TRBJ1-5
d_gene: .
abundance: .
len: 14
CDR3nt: TGTGCCAGCAGCGTAGGTTATAGCAATCAGCCCCAGCATTTT
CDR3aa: CASSVGYSNQPQHF

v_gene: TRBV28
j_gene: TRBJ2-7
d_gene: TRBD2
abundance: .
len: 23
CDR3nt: TGTGCCAGCAGTTTGATTCAAGGGCCCATATGGCTAGCGGGAGGCGTGGGGGCTTACGAGCAGTACTTC
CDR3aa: CASSLIQGPIWLAGGVGAYEQYF

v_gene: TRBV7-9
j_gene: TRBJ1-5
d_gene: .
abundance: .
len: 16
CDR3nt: TGTGCCAGCAGCTTAGACGGGGGGGGAGGCAATCAGCCCCAGCATTTT
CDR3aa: CASSLDGGGGNQPQHF

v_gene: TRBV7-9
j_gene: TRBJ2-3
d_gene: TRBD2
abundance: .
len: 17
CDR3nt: TGTGCCAGCAGCTTAGGGACTAGCGGCCGTGGAGGGGATACGCAGTATTTT
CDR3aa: CASSLGTSGRGGDTQYF

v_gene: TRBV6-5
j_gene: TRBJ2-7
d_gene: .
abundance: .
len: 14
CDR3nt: TGTGCCAGCAGCTCCGGGACACTCTCCTACGAGCAGTACTTC
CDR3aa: CASSSGTLSYEQYF

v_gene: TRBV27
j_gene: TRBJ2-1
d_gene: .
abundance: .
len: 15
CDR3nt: TGTGCCAGCAGTTTAATAGCGTCATCCTACAATGAGCAGTTCTTC
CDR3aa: CASSLIASSYNEQFF

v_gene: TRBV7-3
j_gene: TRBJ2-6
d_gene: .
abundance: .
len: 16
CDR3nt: TGTGCCAGCAGTCAAGACAGACCCTCTGGGGCCAACGTCCTGACTTTC
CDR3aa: CASSQDRPSGANVLTF

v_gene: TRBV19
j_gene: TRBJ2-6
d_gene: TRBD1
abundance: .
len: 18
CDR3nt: TGTGCCAGTAGTTTTTGGACAGGGTGGGTCTCTGGGGCCAACGTCCTGACTTTC
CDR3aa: CASSFWTGWVSGANVLTF

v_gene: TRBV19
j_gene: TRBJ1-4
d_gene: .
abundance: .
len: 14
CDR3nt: TGTGCCAGTAGTAAGGGGGTCCTTAATGAAAAACTGTTTTTT
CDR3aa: CASSKGVLNEKLFF

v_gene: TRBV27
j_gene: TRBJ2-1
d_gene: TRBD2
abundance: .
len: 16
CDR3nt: TGTGCCAGCAGTTTGGTCTTAGCGGGAGGCAAGAATGAGCAGTTCTTC
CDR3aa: CASSLVLAGGKNEQFF

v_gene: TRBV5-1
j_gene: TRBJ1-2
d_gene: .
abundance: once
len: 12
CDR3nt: TGCGCCAGCAGCTCACAGGGTCTTGGCTACACCTTC
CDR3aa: CASSSQGLGYTF

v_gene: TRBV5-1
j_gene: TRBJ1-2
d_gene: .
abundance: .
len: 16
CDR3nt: TGCGCCAGCAGCGAGCTAAGGGGGGGACAAGTGAAAGGCTACACCTTC
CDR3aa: CASSELRGGQVKGYTF

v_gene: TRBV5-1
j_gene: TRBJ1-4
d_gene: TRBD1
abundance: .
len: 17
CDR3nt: TGCGCCAGCAGCTTCGGACAGGGTACCGGAACTAATGAAAAACTGTTTTTT
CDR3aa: CASSFGQGTGTNEKLFF

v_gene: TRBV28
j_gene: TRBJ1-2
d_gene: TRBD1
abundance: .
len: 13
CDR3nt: TGTGCCAGCAGTCCGGACAGGGGGCAAGGCTACACCTTC
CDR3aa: CASSPDRGQGYTF

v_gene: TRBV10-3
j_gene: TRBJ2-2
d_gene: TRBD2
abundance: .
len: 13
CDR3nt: TGTGCCGGGGGGAGCGGGACCACCGGGGAGCTGTTTTTT
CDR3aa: CAGGSGTTGELFF

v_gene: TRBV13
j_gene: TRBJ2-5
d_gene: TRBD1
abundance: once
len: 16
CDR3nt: TGTGCCAGCAGCTTCAGCCTGACAGGGGGCCAAGAGACCCAGTACTTC
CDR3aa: CASSFSLTGGQETQYF

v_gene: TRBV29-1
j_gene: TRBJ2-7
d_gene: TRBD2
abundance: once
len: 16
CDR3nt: TGCAGCGCTCTTTCGGTAGGGACTAGCGGGCGCTACGAGCAGTACTTC
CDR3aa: CSALSVGTSGRYEQYF

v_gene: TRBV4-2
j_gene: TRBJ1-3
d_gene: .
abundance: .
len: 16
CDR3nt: TGTGCCAGCAGCCAAGATCAAAGCACGGGGGGAAACACCATATATTTT
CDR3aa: CASSQDQSTGGNTIYF

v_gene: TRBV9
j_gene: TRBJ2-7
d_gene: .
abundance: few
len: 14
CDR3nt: TGTGCCAGCAGCGTGGGACAAAACTCCTACGAGCAGTACTTC
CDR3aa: CASSVGQNSYEQYF

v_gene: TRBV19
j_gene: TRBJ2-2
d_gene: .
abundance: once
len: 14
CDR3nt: TGTGCCAGTAGTTTTACGGGAGCGCCCGGGGAGCTGTTTTTT
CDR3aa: CASSFTGAPGELFF

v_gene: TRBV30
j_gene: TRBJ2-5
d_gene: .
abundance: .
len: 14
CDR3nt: TGTGCCTGGAGTGCCCGACTGATACAAGAGACCCAGTACTTC
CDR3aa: CAWSARLIQETQYF

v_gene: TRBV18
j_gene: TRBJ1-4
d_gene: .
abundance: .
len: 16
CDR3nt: TGTGCCAGCTCAAGCAACAGACAGGACGACTCTGAAAAACTGTTTTTT
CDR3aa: CASSSNRQDDSEKLFF

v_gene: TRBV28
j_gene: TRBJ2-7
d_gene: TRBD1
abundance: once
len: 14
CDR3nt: TGTGCCAGCAAAGGGCAGGGGGTTTCCTACGAGCAGTACTTC
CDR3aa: CASKGQGVSYEQYF

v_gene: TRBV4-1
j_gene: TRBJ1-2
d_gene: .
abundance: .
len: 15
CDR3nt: TGCGCCAGCAGCCAAGATCTTAGCCAGGGCTATGGCTACACCTTC
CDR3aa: CASSQDLSQGYGYTF

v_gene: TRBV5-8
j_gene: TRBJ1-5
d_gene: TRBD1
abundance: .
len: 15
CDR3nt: TGTGCCAGCAGCTTGGTAGGAGGGGGCGGTCAGCCCCAGCATTTT
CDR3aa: CASSLVGGGGQPQHF

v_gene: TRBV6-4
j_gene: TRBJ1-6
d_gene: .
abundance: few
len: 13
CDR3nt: TGTGCCAGCAGTGAAGGGGATAATTCACCCCTCCACTTT
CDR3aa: CASSEGDNSPLHF

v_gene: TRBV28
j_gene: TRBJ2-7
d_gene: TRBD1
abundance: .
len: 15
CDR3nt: TGTGCCAGCAGATCCGGACAGGGGGCGCTGAACGAGCAGTACTTC
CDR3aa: CASRSGQGALNEQYF

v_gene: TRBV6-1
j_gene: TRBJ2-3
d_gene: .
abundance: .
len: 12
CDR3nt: TGTGCCAGCAATCCCGGGACACCAACGCAGTATTTT
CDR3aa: CASNPGTPTQYF

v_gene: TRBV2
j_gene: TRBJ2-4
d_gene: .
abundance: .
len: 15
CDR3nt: TGTGCCAGCGGCAGGACCACAGGAGACAAAAACATTCAGTACTTC
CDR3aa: CASGRTTGDKNIQYF

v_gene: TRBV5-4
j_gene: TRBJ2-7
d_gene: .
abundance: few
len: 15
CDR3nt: TGTGCCAGCAGCTTGGGGGGGAACAGGGTCTACGAGCAGTACTTC
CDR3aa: CASSLGGNRVYEQYF

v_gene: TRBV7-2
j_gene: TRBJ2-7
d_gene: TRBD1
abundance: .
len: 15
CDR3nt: TGTGCCAGCAGCTTAGCGGGACAGACCTCCTACGAGCAGTACTTC
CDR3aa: CASSLAGQTSYEQYF

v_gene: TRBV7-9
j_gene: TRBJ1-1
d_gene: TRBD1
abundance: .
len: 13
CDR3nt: TGTGCCAGCAGCCAACAGGGGGATCTTGAAGCTTTCTTT
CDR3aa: CASSQQGDLEAFF

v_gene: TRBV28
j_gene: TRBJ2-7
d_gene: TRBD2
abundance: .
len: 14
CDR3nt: TGTGCCAGCAGTCCCTACCGGACTAGCCCCGAGCAGTACTTC
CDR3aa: CASSPYRTSPEQYF

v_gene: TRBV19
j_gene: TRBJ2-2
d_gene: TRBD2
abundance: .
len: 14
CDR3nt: TGTGCCAGTAATAGCGGGACCAACACCGGGGAGCTGTTTTTT
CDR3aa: CASNSGTNTGELFF

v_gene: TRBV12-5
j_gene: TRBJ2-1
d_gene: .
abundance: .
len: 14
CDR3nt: TGTGCTAGTGCCCGGAGGGAAGGGGTCAATGAGCAGTTCTTC
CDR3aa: CASARREGVNEQFF

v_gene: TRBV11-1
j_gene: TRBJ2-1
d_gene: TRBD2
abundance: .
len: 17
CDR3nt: TGTGCCAGCAGTAATAAGGTGTCTAGCGGGAGTAGAAATGAGCAGTTCTTC
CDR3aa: CASSNKVSSGSRNEQFF

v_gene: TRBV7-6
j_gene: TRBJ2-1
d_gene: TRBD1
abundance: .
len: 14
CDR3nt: TGTGCCAGCAGCTCGGGACAGAGCTACAATGAGCAGTTCTTC
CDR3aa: CASSSGQSYNEQFF

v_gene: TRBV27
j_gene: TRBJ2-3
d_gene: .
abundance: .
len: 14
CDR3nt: TGTGCCAGCAGTTTTTCGGCTAGCGAAGATACGCAGTATTTT
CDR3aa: CASSFSASEDTQYF

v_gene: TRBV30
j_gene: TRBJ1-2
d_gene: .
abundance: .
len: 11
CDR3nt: TGTGCCTGGAGTGTAGGAGCGGGCTACACCTTC
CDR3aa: CAWSVGAGYTF

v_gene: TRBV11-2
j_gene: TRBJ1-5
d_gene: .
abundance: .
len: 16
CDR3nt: TGTGCCAGCAGCTTAGATACAGGTTATAGCAATCAGCCCCAGCATTTT
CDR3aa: CASSLDTGYSNQPQHF

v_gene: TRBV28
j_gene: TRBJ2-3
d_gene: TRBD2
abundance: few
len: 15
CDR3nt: TGTGCCAGCATTTCTGAGCCCGGGAGGGGGGATACGCAGTATTTT
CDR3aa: CASISEPGRGDTQYF

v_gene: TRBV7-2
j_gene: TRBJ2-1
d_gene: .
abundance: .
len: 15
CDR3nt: TGTGCCAGCAGCTTAAGTGGGAGTAAGGCAAATGAGCAGTTCTTC
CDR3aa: CASSLSGSKANEQFF

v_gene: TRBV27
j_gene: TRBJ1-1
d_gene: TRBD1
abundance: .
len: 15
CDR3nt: TGTGCCAGCACCAAAGCGCCAGGGGGCTACACTGAAGCTTTCTTT
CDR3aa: CASTKAPGGYTEAFF

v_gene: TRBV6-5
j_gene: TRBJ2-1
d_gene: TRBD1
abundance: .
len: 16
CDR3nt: TGTGCCAGCAGTTACTCGGCCGGGACAGGGGTCACTGAGCAGTTCTTC
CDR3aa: CASSYSAGTGVTEQFF

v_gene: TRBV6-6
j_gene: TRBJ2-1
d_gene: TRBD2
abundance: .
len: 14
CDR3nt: TGTGCCAGCAGTGGACCGGCGGGAGTGAATGAGCAGTTCTTC
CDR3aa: CASSGPAGVNEQFF

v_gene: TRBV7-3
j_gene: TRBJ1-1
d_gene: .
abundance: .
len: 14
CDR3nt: TGTGCCAGCAGCTTAACGGAGGGACGGACTGAAGCTTTCTTT
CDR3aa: CASSLTEGRTEAFF

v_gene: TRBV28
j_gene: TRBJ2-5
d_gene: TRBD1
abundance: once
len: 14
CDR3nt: TGTGCCAGCAGTTCTGGACAGGCGGTCGAGACCCAGTACTTC
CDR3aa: CASSSGQAVETQYF

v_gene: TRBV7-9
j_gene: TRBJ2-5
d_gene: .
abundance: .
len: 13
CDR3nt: TGTGCCAGCAGCTTAGTGGGGCGTGAGACCCAGTACTTC
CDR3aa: CASSLVGRETQYF

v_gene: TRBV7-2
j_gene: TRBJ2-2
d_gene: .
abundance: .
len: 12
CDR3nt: TGTGCCAGCAGCTTACGGGGCGGGGAGCTGTTTTTT
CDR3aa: CASSLRGGELFF

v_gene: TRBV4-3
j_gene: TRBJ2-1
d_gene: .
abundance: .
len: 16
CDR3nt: TGCGCCAGCAGCCATTTAGCGGAAACGCTAGCAGATGAGCAGTTCTTC
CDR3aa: CASSHLAETLADEQFF

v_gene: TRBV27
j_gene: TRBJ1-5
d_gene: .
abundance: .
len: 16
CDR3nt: TGTGCCAGCAGTTTTAAACGACTGGGAGGGAATCAGCCCCAGCATTTT
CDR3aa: CASSFKRLGGNQPQHF

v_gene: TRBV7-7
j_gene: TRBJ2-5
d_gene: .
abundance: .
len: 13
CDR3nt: TGTGCTAGCAGTCTTAGCTACCAAGAGACCCAGTACTTC
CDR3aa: CASSLSYQETQYF